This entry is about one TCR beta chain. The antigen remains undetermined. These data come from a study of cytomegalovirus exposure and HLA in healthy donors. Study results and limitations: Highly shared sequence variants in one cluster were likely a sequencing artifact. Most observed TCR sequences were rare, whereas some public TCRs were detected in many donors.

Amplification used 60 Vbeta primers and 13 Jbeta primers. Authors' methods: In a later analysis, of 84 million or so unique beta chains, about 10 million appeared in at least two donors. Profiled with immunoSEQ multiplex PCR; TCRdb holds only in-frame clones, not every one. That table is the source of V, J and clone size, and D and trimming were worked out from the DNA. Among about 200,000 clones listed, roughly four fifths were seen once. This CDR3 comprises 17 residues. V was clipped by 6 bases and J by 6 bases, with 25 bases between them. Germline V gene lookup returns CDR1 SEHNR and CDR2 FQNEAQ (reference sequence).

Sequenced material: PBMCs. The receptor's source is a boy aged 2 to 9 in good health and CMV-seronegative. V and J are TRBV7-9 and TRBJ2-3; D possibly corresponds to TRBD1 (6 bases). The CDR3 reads CASRQRVGGQNFDTQYF. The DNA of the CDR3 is TGTGCCAGCAGACAAAGGGTAGGGGGACAAAATTTTGATACGCAGTATTTT. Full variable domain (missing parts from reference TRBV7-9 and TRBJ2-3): DTGVSQNPRHKITKRGQNVTFRCDPISEHNRLYWYRQTLGQGPEFLTYFQNEAQLEKSRLLSDRFSAERPKGSFSTLEIQRTEQGDSAMYLCASRQRVGGQNFDTQYFGPGTRLTVL.